This entry lists 26 T cell receptor beta chains sequenced from one sample in a study of blood T cell dynamics during melanoma immunotherapy. The time point was: pre-treatment baseline. Only in-frame clones appear in the TCRdb table, and some are missing; sequencing was by immunoSEQ multiplex PCR. Found here are approximately 23,000 clones, roughly 90% of them singletons; the top ten hold 1% to 1.5%. The sequencing here drew on blood, taken from a patient treated with checkpoint blockade. These receptors all stem from a human donor with melanoma.

The chain recombines TRBV6-5 with TRBJ2-1, with D perhaps TRBD2 (5 bases). The CDR3 totals 16 residues. With 2 bases removed from V and 2 bases from J, the gap between germline ends came to 13 bases. Germline V gene data show CDR1 as MNHEY and CDR2 as SVGAGI. Written as DNA, the CDR3 is TGTGCCAGCAGTTACGAACCGCCGGGAACCTACAATGAGCAGTTCTTC. Protein product: CASSYEPPGTYNEQFF.

V and J are TRBV18 and TRBJ1-5; no reliable D call. Germline CDR1 KGHSH, CDR2 LQKENI. The V end was cut by 2 bases, the J end by 3 bases, with 5 bases between. CDR3 size: 13 residues. In DNA form, the CDR3 reads TGTGCCAGCTCACCAAACATCAATCAGCCCCAGCATTTT. Protein: CASSPNINQPQHF. The full variable domain, with the rest looked up from reference TRBV18 and TRBJ1-5, is NAGVMQNPRHLVRRRGQEARLRCSPMKGHSHVYWYRQLPEEGLKFMVYLQKENIIDESGMPKERFSAEFPKEGPSILRIQQVVRGDSAAYFCASSPNINQPQHFGDGTRLSIL.

This chain joins TRBV7-8 and TRBJ1-1; perhaps TRBD1 as D (5 bases). Per the germline V gene, CDR1 is SGHVS and CDR2 is FQNEAQ. The CDR3 has 17 amino acids. V was clipped by 2 bases and J by 0 bases, with 16 bases between them. DNA for the CDR3: TGTGCCAGCAGCTTACGGGGCGGGTTTCCTGTGAACACTGAAGCTTTCTTT. This gives the protein CASSLRGGFPVNTEAFF.

The chain employs TRBV21-1 and TRBJ1-5. TRBV21-1 is recorded as a pseudogene. The CDR3 is 20 amino acids. The DNA for the CDR3 is TGTGCCATTCCGTGGGTGCCGATAGGCCTAGTAGGGCTATTTCGTTGGCCCCAGCATTTT. Encoded protein: CAIPWVPIGLVGLFRWPQHF.

The chain has TRBV18 and TRBJ2-7; no clear D. V lost 3 bases to trimming and J lost 4 bases, with 7 bases between them. This CDR3 has 12 residues. From germline, CDR1 is KGHSH and CDR2 LQKENI. DNA of the CDR3: TGTGCCAGCTCACCTAGCAGGTACGAGCAGTACTTC. Translated: CASSPSRYEQYF. The whole variable domain, remainder taken from reference TRBV18 and TRBJ2-7, is NAGVMQNPRHLVRRRGQEARLRCSPMKGHSHVYWYRQLPEEGLKFMVYLQKENIIDESGMPKERFSAEFPKEGPSILRIQQVVRGDSAAYFCASSPSRYEQYFGPGTRLTVT.

In its sample, this clone was seen once. The chain combines TRBV11-2 with TRBJ1-1, with D possibly being TRBD1 (6 bases). CDR1 SGHAT and CDR2 FQNNGV come from the germline V gene. The CDR3 loop spans 14 amino acids. Trimming left V 1 base short and J 0 bases short, with 6 bases between. In nucleotides, the CDR3 is TGTGCCAGCAGCTTAGCAGGGGTGAACACTGAAGCTTTCTTT. It is translated as CASSLAGVNTEAFF.

The chain is built from TRBV27 and TRBJ2-7, with D tentatively TRBD1 or TRBD2 (5 bases each). The CDR3 runs to 13 residues. Trimming cost V 6 bases and J 2 bases, with 11 bases left between them. Germline CDR1 reads MNHEY; CDR2 reads SMNVEV (reference sequence). The CDR3 region has the DNA TGTGCCAGCAGCCGTGGGACCACCTACGAGCAGTACTTC. Its protein is CASSRGTTYEQYF.

This clone occurred once. The chain recombines TRBV7-2 with TRBJ2-1; no reliable D call. Germline values: CDR1 SGHTA, CDR2 FQGNSA. This CDR3 spans 13 amino acids. The V and J ends lost 3 bases and 6 bases respectively, with 9 bases between them. CDR3 region: CASSFQAGNEQFF. The CDR3 bases are TGTGCCAGCAGCTTTCAGGCAGGCAATGAGCAGTTCTTC.

The chain is built from TRBV18 and TRBJ1-1, with D perhaps matching TRBD1 (5 bases). Trimming removed 1 base at V and 5 bases at J, with 14 bases between. This CDR3 is built from 15 residues. Germline assignment: CDR1 KGHSH and CDR2 LQKENI. The DNA for the CDR3 is TGTGCCAGCTCACCACGGACAAAGATTGGGACTGAAGCTTTCTTT. Its translation: CASSPRTKIGTEAFF.

The chain combines TRBV5-1 with TRBJ2-6; TRBD1 matches 10 bases. This CDR3 has 18 residues. V lost 4 bases and J lost 1; bases outside the gene matches: 8. Per germline, CDR1 SGHRS and CDR2 YFSETQ. Here the CDR3 reads CASSPTGTGVSGANVLTF. CDR3 in DNA: TGCGCCAGCAGCCCCACCGGGACAGGGGTGTCTGGGGCCAACGTCCTGACTTTC.

The V call is TRBV9, the J call TRBJ2-7, with TRBD1 matching over 7 bases. CDR1 is SGDLS, CDR2 YYNGEE, per germline. V trimming: 3 bases; J trimming: 6 bases; junction bases outside the gene matches: 12. The CDR3 has 15 residues. CDR3: CASSATPRQGSEQYF. CDR3 in DNA: TGTGCCAGCAGCGCAACGCCCCGACAGGGAAGCGAGCAGTACTTC.

The V gene is TRBV28, the J gene TRBJ1-5; no definite D call. V was pared by 10 bases and J by 3 bases, with 13 bases between. Germline V gene lookup returns CDR1 MDHEN and CDR2 SYDVKM. The CDR3 has 13 amino acids. The CDR3 sequence is CATSSTDNQPQHF. For the CDR3, the DNA is TGTGCCACCTCGTCCACCGACAATCAGCCCCAGCATTTT.

The chain combines TRBV6-5 with TRBJ1-1, with D possibly matching TRBD1 (5 bases). This CDR3 comprises 14 residues. In germline, CDR1 is MNHEY, CDR2 SVGAGI. Trimming left V 6 bases short and J 5 bases short, with 16 bases between. The DNA of the CDR3 is TGTGCCAGCAGGAAGACAGCGGGCGTAACTGAAGCTTTCTTT. Translation: CASRKTAGVTEAFF.

In its sample, this clone was seen a few times. V and J are TRBV9 and TRBJ2-1, with 8 bases aligning to TRBD2. J gave up 3 bases and V 1 base, and 6 bases lay outside the gene matches. The CDR3 is made up of 16 amino acids. Germline loops: CDR1 SGDLS, CDR2 YYNGEE. The CDR3 bases are TGTGCCAGCAGCGTACTAAGCGGGAGAAACTACAATGAGCAGTTCTTC. Residues: CASSVLSGRNYNEQFF.

The chain is built from TRBV11-1 and TRBJ2-2, with D perhaps matching TRBD2 (5 bases). Deletions cut 7 bases from V and 1 base from J, with 10 bases between. This CDR3 is 14 amino acids long. Germline lookup yields CDR1 SGHAT and CDR2 FQDESV (reference sequence). CDR3 sequence reads: CASKGDGNTGELFF. The CDR3 DNA reads as TGTGCCAGCAAGGGAGACGGGAACACCGGGGAGCTGTTTTTT. Filled out from reference TRBV11-1 and TRBJ2-2, the complete variable domain reads EAEVAQSPRYKITEKSQAVAFWCDPISGHATLYWYRQILGQGPELLVQFQDESVVDDSQLPKDRFSAERLKGVDSTLKIQPAELGDSAMYLCASKGDGNTGELFFGEGSRLTVL.

The chain carries TRBV30 and TRBJ1-2, with TRBD1 matching 7 bases. This CDR3 has 16 amino acids. CDR1 GTSNPN and CDR2 SVGIG come from the germline V gene (reference sequence). CDR3 in amino acids: CATRQGGVLRGYGYTF. CDR3 bases: TGTGCAACCAGACAGGGAGGCGTACTTAGGGGCTATGGCTACACCTTC. Combining the CDR3 with reference TRBV30 and TRBJ1-2 gives the whole variable domain SQTIHQWPATLVQPVGSPLSLECTVEGTSNPNLYWYRQAAGRGLQLLFYSVGIGQISSEVPQNLSASRPQDRQFILSSKKLLLSDSGFYLCATRQGGVLRGYGYTFGSGTRLTVV.

The V gene is TRBV7-9, the J gene TRBJ2-5; 13 nucleotides align to TRBD2. J lost 4 bases, V lost 4 bases, and 3 bases had no gene match. Germline V gives CDR1 SEHNR, CDR2 FQNEAQ (reference sequence). The CDR3 has 15 residues. The CDR3 here is CASSSGLAGRETQYF. CDR3 coding DNA: TGTGCCAGCAGCTCGGGACTAGCGGGAAGAGAGACCCAGTACTTC.

This chain connects TRBV6-6 to TRBJ2-5; 7 nucleotides align to TRBD2. Trimming cost V 5 bases and J 6 bases; bases outside gene matches: 12. Per the germline V gene, CDR1 is MNHNY and CDR2 is SVGAGI (reference sequence). The CDR3 consists of 15 residues. The CDR3 DNA reads as TGTGCCAGCAGTCCTGCCGGGACTAAAAGAAAGACCCAGTACTTC. Encoded protein: CASSPAGTKRKTQYF.

V gene TRBV6-1 combines with J gene TRBJ1-4, with D possibly TRBD1 on 6 matching bases. The CDR3 sequence is 16 residues long. Germline CDR1 reads MNHNS; CDR2 reads SASEGT. The V gene lost 1 base and the J gene lost 8 bases, with 17 bases spanning the gap. CDR3 coding DNA: TGTGCCAGCAGTGAAGGACGGACAGTGCGAACGGAAAAACTGTTTTTT. The encoded protein is CASSEGRTVRTEKLFF.

This chain links TRBV6-5 with TRBJ1-2, with TRBD1 matching over 9 bases. Germline CDR1 and CDR2: MNHEY and SVGAGI. The CDR3 runs 15 residues. Trimming took 6 bases from V and 3 from J; bases not matched to a gene: 8. CDR3 DNA sequence: TGTGCCAGCAGAAACGCCGGGACAGGGCACTATGGCTACACCTTC. This sequence encodes CASRNAGTGHYGYTF.

This chain joins TRBV7-9 and TRBJ1-2; D is uncertain. The CDR3 is 14 residues long. Germline V gives CDR1 SEHNR, CDR2 FQNEAQ (reference sequence). The V and J ends lost 0 bases and 8 bases respectively, with 13 bases between them. The CDR3 protein is CASSLALTSGGYTF. CDR3 nucleotides: TGTGCCAGCAGCTTAGCCCTTACCTCGGGAGGCTACACCTTC.

V and J are TRBV19 and TRBJ1-1, with a weak D call TRBD1 (6 bases). This CDR3 spans 15 amino acids. V was shortened by 2 bases and J by 1 base, with 11 bases between the two germline ends. Per the germline V gene, CDR1 is LNHDA and CDR2 is SQIVND (reference sequence). The CDR3 reads CASSIKGTPNTEAFF. CDR3 nucleotide sequence: TGTGCCAGTAGTATAAAAGGGACACCGAACACTGAAGCTTTCTTT.

The chain recombines TRBV19 with TRBJ2-7; a weak D match, TRBD1 (6 bases). V was clipped by 6 bases and J by 5 bases, with 23 bases between them. The CDR3 has 16 amino acids. Germline lookup yields CDR1 LNHDA and CDR2 SQIVND (reference sequence). The CDR3 region has the DNA TGTGCCAGTAGGGGATCCAGGACAGCCCTCCGGAACGAGCAGTACTTC. Translated: CASRGSRTALRNEQYF.

The chain carries TRBV6-5 and TRBJ1-2; D is ambiguous. CDR1 and CDR2 (germline): MNHEY, SVGAGI. The CDR3 is made up of 15 amino acids. Trimming took off 0 bases at V and 4 bases at J, with 12 bases between the two ends. The chain's CDR3 is CASSYSEGSIYGYTF. In DNA, the CDR3 is TGTGCCAGCAGTTACTCGGAGGGCAGTATCTATGGCTACACCTTC.

The chain recombines TRBV11-3 with TRBJ1-1, with no clear D. V lost 0 bases, J lost 4 bases, and 6 bases lay in between. Germline V gene data show CDR1 as SGHNT and CDR2 as YENEEA. CDR3 length equals 13 residues. The CDR3 DNA is TGTGCCAGCAGCTTAGACGCGCTCACTGAAGCTTTCTTT. This sequence encodes CASSLDALTEAFF.

V usage is TRBV5-4 and J usage is TRBJ2-1; tentatively, D is TRBD1 or TRBD2 (6 bases each). V was shortened by 4 bases and J by 7 bases, with 15 bases between the two germline ends. CDR3 length: 14 amino acids. CDR1 and CDR2 (germline): SGHNT, YYREEE (reference sequence). The DNA for the CDR3 is TGTGCCAGCAGCAGACAGAGAGGGGGGAATGAGCAGTTCTTC. This translates into CASSRQRGGNEQFF.